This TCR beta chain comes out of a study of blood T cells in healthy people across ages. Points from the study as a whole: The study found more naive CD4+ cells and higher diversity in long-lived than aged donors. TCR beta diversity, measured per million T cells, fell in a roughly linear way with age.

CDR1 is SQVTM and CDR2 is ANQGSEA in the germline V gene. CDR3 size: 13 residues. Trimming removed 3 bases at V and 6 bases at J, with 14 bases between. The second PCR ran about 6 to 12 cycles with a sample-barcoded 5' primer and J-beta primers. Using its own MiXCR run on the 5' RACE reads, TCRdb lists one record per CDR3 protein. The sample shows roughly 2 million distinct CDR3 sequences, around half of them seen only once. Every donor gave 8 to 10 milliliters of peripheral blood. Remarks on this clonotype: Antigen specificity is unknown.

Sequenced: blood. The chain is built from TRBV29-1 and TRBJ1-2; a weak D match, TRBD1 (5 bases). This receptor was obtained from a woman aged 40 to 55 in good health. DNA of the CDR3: TGCAGCGTTGAGGGGGACGAGGAGGATGGCTACACCTTC. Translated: CSVEGDEEDGYTF.